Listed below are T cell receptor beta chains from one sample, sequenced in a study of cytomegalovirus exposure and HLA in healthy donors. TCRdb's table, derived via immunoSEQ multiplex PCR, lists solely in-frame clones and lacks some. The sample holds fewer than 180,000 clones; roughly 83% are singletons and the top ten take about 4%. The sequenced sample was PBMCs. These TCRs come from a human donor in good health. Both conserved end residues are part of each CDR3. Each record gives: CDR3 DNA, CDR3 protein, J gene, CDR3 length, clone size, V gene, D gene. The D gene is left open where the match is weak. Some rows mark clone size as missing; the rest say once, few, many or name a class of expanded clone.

cdr3_nt: TGCGCCAGCAGCTTGGGACTAGCGTTACACAATGAGCAGTTCTTC
cdr3_aa: CASSLGLALHNEQFF
j_call: TRBJ2-1
cdr3_length: 15
clone_size: few
v_call: TRBV5-1
d_call: TRBD2

cdr3_nt: TGTGCCAGCAGTCGACGACAGGGGGCGAAGGGCTACCCCTTC
cdr3_aa: CASSRRQGAKGYPF
j_call: TRBJ1-2
cdr3_length: 14
clone_size: -
v_call: TRBV6-5
d_call: TRBD1

cdr3_nt: TGCGCCAGCAGCCAAGCTGACAGAGAGAGCTCCTACGAGCAGTACTTC
cdr3_aa: CASSQADRESSYEQYF
j_call: TRBJ2-7
cdr3_length: 16
clone_size: few
v_call: TRBV4-1
d_call: -

cdr3_nt: TGTGCCACCAGCGGGGGAGGCGGGCCGGCTACTAATGAAAAACTGTTTTTT
cdr3_aa: CATSGGGGPATNEKLFF
j_call: TRBJ1-4
cdr3_length: 17
clone_size: -
v_call: TRBV15
d_call: -

cdr3_nt: TGTGCCAGCAGCTCGGGACAGGGGAGAACTGAAGCTTTCTTT
cdr3_aa: CASSSGQGRTEAFF
j_call: TRBJ1-1
cdr3_length: 14
clone_size: -
v_call: TRBV7-9
d_call: TRBD1

cdr3_nt: TGTGCCAGCAGCCGGGTTAGGGGGCGAACTGAAGCTTTCTTT
cdr3_aa: CASSRVRGRTEAFF
j_call: TRBJ1-1
cdr3_length: 14
clone_size: -
v_call: TRBV5-6
d_call: TRBD1

cdr3_nt: TGCGCCAGCAGCCAAGTCGGACAGGGGGGACGTCAGAATACGCAGTATTTT
cdr3_aa: CASSQVGQGGRQNTQYF
j_call: TRBJ2-3
cdr3_length: 17
clone_size: -
v_call: TRBV4-1
d_call: TRBD1

cdr3_nt: TGTGCCAGCATTGGGCTGATTAGCAATCAGCCCCAGCATTTT
cdr3_aa: CASIGLISNQPQHF
j_call: TRBJ1-5
cdr3_length: 14
clone_size: -
v_call: TRBV6-1
d_call: -

cdr3_nt: TGTGCCAGCAGCTCGTTCGAGGAGGCCCAGCATTTT
cdr3_aa: CASSSFEEAQHF
j_call: TRBJ1-5
cdr3_length: 12
clone_size: -
v_call: TRBV7-9
d_call: -

cdr3_nt: TGTGCCAGCAGCAAAGCCCCGGGACAGAACTATGGCTACACCTTC
cdr3_aa: CASSKAPGQNYGYTF
j_call: TRBJ1-2
cdr3_length: 15
clone_size: -
v_call: TRBV7-2
d_call: TRBD1

cdr3_nt: TGTGCCAGCAGCTTAGGAGATGTAGGCTACACCTTC
cdr3_aa: CASSLGDVGYTF
j_call: TRBJ1-2
cdr3_length: 12
clone_size: -
v_call: TRBV7-8
d_call: -

cdr3_nt: TGTGCCAGCAGTCGTACCGGAGAGACCCAGTACTTC
cdr3_aa: CASSRTGETQYF
j_call: TRBJ2-5
cdr3_length: 12
clone_size: -
v_call: TRBV6-5
d_call: -

cdr3_nt: TGTGCCTGGAAGGGACAGGGGAACACTGAAGCTTTCTTT
cdr3_aa: CAWKGQGNTEAFF
j_call: TRBJ1-1
cdr3_length: 13
clone_size: -
v_call: TRBV30
d_call: TRBD1

cdr3_nt: TGTGCCAGCAGCTTAGCGGCAGGGGATCATGGCTACACCTTC
cdr3_aa: CASSLAAGDHGYTF
j_call: TRBJ1-2
cdr3_length: 14
clone_size: few
v_call: TRBV7-9
d_call: -

cdr3_nt: TGTGCCAGCAGTGAATCGGTCGGCCTAGCATTGGATACGCAGTATTTT
cdr3_aa: CASSESVGLALDTQYF
j_call: TRBJ2-3
cdr3_length: 16
clone_size: -
v_call: TRBV25-1
d_call: -

cdr3_nt: TGTGCCAGCAGACTCCAGGGTTTTAGCACTGAAGCTTTCTTT
cdr3_aa: CASRLQGFSTEAFF
j_call: TRBJ1-1
cdr3_length: 14
clone_size: -
v_call: TRBV7-8
d_call: -

cdr3_nt: TGTGCCAGCAGTCAACAGGGCTACGAGCAGTACTTC
cdr3_aa: CASSQQGYEQYF
j_call: TRBJ2-7
cdr3_length: 12
clone_size: -
v_call: TRBV6-6
d_call: -

cdr3_nt: TGCGCCAGCAGCGGAATGGGACTAGCGGGGGAAGAGACCCAGTACTTC
cdr3_aa: CASSGMGLAGEETQYF
j_call: TRBJ2-5
cdr3_length: 16
clone_size: few
v_call: TRBV5-1
d_call: TRBD2

cdr3_nt: TGCAGTGCGTCGGGGTGTACGCAGTATTTT
cdr3_aa: CSASGCTQYF
j_call: TRBJ2-3
cdr3_length: 10
clone_size: -
v_call: TRBV20-1
d_call: -

cdr3_nt: TGTGCCAGCAGCGTTTCACTAGTTACCACCGGGGAGCTGTTTTTT
cdr3_aa: CASSVSLVTTGELFF
j_call: TRBJ2-2
cdr3_length: 15
clone_size: -
v_call: TRBV9
d_call: -

cdr3_nt: TGTGCCAGCAGTTTTGGTGACATTGGCAATCAGCCCCAGCATTTT
cdr3_aa: CASSFGDIGNQPQHF
j_call: TRBJ1-5
cdr3_length: 15
clone_size: -
v_call: TRBV28
d_call: -

cdr3_nt: TGTGCCACCAGCAGGTGGGGCGAGACCCAGTACTTC
cdr3_aa: CATSRWGETQYF
j_call: TRBJ2-5
cdr3_length: 12
clone_size: few
v_call: TRBV15
d_call: -

cdr3_nt: TGTGCCAGCAGCCTCAGGGGACCTTATGAAAAACTGTTTTTT
cdr3_aa: CASSLRGPYEKLFF
j_call: TRBJ1-4
cdr3_length: 14
clone_size: few
v_call: TRBV14
d_call: -

cdr3_nt: TGTGCCAGCAGCTTATTGGGACTAGCGGGAGGATTTGAGCAGTTCTTC
cdr3_aa: CASSLLGLAGGFEQFF
j_call: TRBJ2-1
cdr3_length: 16
clone_size: once
v_call: TRBV7-2
d_call: TRBD2

cdr3_nt: TGTGCCAGCAGTTTATCGCAGGGTAACAATGAGCAGTTCTTC
cdr3_aa: CASSLSQGNNEQFF
j_call: TRBJ2-1
cdr3_length: 14
clone_size: -
v_call: TRBV28
d_call: -

cdr3_nt: TGTGCCAGCAGTTTCGATAACCGCAGGGGCATGAACACTGAAGCTTTCTTT
cdr3_aa: CASSFDNRRGMNTEAFF
j_call: TRBJ1-1
cdr3_length: 17
clone_size: -
v_call: TRBV28
d_call: -

cdr3_nt: TGTGCCAGCAGTTACGGGGGACAGGGGGACGGCTACACCTTC
cdr3_aa: CASSYGGQGDGYTF
j_call: TRBJ1-2
cdr3_length: 14
clone_size: -
v_call: TRBV6-6
d_call: TRBD1

cdr3_nt: TGTGCCAGCAATGGACTAGCGGGAGGTTCCGGGGAGCTGTTTTTT
cdr3_aa: CASNGLAGGSGELFF
j_call: TRBJ2-2
cdr3_length: 15
clone_size: -
v_call: TRBV6-1
d_call: TRBD2

cdr3_nt: TGCGCCAGCAGTGAATACCGGAATGAGCAGTTCTTC
cdr3_aa: CASSEYRNEQFF
j_call: TRBJ2-1
cdr3_length: 12
clone_size: few
v_call: TRBV10-2
d_call: -

cdr3_nt: TGTGCCAGCAGTTACGGGACTGATTCCTACGAGCAGTACTTC
cdr3_aa: CASSYGTDSYEQYF
j_call: TRBJ2-7
cdr3_length: 14
clone_size: -
v_call: TRBV6-6
d_call: -

cdr3_nt: TGCAGCGCCGTGAGGGACAGGGGATCGGTCTGGGGTGGCACTGAAGCTTTCTTT
cdr3_aa: CSAVRDRGSVWGGTEAFF
j_call: TRBJ1-1
cdr3_length: 18
clone_size: -
v_call: TRBV29-1
d_call: TRBD1

cdr3_nt: TGTGCCAGTAGTATCGGGGGACGCGAGCAGTTCTTC
cdr3_aa: CASSIGGREQFF
j_call: TRBJ2-1
cdr3_length: 12
clone_size: -
v_call: TRBV19
d_call: -

cdr3_nt: TGTGCCAGCAGTTACGGCCGTAACTATGGCTACCCCTTC
cdr3_aa: CASSYGRNYGYPF
j_call: TRBJ1-2
cdr3_length: 13
clone_size: -
v_call: TRBV6-5
d_call: -

cdr3_nt: TGTGCCAGCAGCTTTCCGGCGGGGGAAGCTTTCTTT
cdr3_aa: CASSFPAGEAFF
j_call: TRBJ1-1
cdr3_length: 12
clone_size: -
v_call: TRBV14
d_call: -

cdr3_nt: TGTGCCAGCAGTTACCGGCCAGGGGCGAACCCCGGGGAGCTGTTTTTT
cdr3_aa: CASSYRPGANPGELFF
j_call: TRBJ2-2
cdr3_length: 16
clone_size: -
v_call: TRBV6-5
d_call: -

cdr3_nt: TGTGCCAGCAGCTCCTATTCATATGGTGGAAACACCATATATTTT
cdr3_aa: CASSSYSYGGNTIYF
j_call: TRBJ1-3
cdr3_length: 15
clone_size: -
v_call: TRBV7-2
d_call: -

cdr3_nt: TGTGCCAGCAGTTCACCAAGGTTGGGAGGGAATCAGCCCCAGCATTTT
cdr3_aa: CASSSPRLGGNQPQHF
j_call: TRBJ1-5
cdr3_length: 16
clone_size: -
v_call: TRBV6-5
d_call: -

cdr3_nt: TGTGCCAGCAGCCTCTCCCGCGGGCGAGGAGATACGCAGTATTTT
cdr3_aa: CASSLSRGRGDTQYF
j_call: TRBJ2-3
cdr3_length: 15
clone_size: once
v_call: TRBV6-6
d_call: -

cdr3_nt: TGCAGTGTCGGGGGGGGAGTGACCCAGTACTTC
cdr3_aa: CSVGGGVTQYF
j_call: TRBJ2-5
cdr3_length: 11
clone_size: few
v_call: TRBV20-1
d_call: TRBD2

cdr3_nt: TGTGCCAGCAGCATACCGGGAGAAGAGACCCAGTACTTC
cdr3_aa: CASSIPGEETQYF
j_call: TRBJ2-5
cdr3_length: 13
clone_size: -
v_call: TRBV5-4
d_call: -

cdr3_nt: TGTGCCAGCAGCTTAGCCTTCGGAGGATACAATGAGCAGTTCTTC
cdr3_aa: CASSLAFGGYNEQFF
j_call: TRBJ2-1
cdr3_length: 15
clone_size: few
v_call: TRBV7-2
d_call: -

cdr3_nt: TGTTCCAGCAGCTTTTACCTCTCAGGGACCTACGAGCAGTACTTC
cdr3_aa: CSSSFYLSGTYEQYF
j_call: TRBJ2-7
cdr3_length: 15
clone_size: -
v_call: TRBV7-9
d_call: -

cdr3_nt: TGTGCCAGCAGCCCCAGGGGATCTGGTGGCTACACCTTC
cdr3_aa: CASSPRGSGGYTF
j_call: TRBJ1-2
cdr3_length: 13
clone_size: -
v_call: TRBV5-6
d_call: -

cdr3_nt: TGTGCCAGCAGCGAAAAGACAGGGTCCACCATATATTTT
cdr3_aa: CASSEKTGSTIYF
j_call: TRBJ1-3
cdr3_length: 13
clone_size: -
v_call: TRBV5-4
d_call: TRBD1

cdr3_nt: TGTGCCAGTAGGAAGGCCGGGACAGGGCATCAGCCCCAGCATTTT
cdr3_aa: CASRKAGTGHQPQHF
j_call: TRBJ1-5
cdr3_length: 15
clone_size: -
v_call: TRBV19
d_call: TRBD1

cdr3_nt: TGTGCCAGCTCACCGATCAGGCAAGCTTTCTTT
cdr3_aa: CASSPIRQAFF
j_call: TRBJ1-1
cdr3_length: 11
clone_size: -
v_call: TRBV18
d_call: -

cdr3_nt: TGTGCCAGCAGCACCAACACAGGGGAAAGTAAAGAAAAACTGTTTTTT
cdr3_aa: CASSTNTGESKEKLFF
j_call: TRBJ1-4
cdr3_length: 16
clone_size: once
v_call: TRBV7-8
d_call: TRBD1

cdr3_nt: TGTGCCAGCTCACCGTCAGGTGAAGATGGCTACACCTTC
cdr3_aa: CASSPSGEDGYTF
j_call: TRBJ1-2
cdr3_length: 13
clone_size: -
v_call: TRBV18
d_call: -

cdr3_nt: TGCAGCGTTGCGTCCCTTAAAGGACAGCGATCCTACGAGCAGTACTTC
cdr3_aa: CSVASLKGQRSYEQYF
j_call: TRBJ2-7
cdr3_length: 16
clone_size: -
v_call: TRBV29-1
d_call: -

cdr3_nt: TGTGCCAGTAGTATAAACAACTATAGCAATCAGCCCCAGCATTTT
cdr3_aa: CASSINNYSNQPQHF
j_call: TRBJ1-5
cdr3_length: 15
clone_size: -
v_call: TRBV19
d_call: -